This is a list of T cell receptor beta chains from one sample in a study of cytomegalovirus exposure and HLA in healthy donors. The repertoire was sequenced with immunoSEQ multiplex PCR; TCRdb's copy has only in-frame clones and lacks some. The table records around 130,000 clones, 84% of them present only once. Sequencing input: PBMCs. Every receptor here comes from a woman between 18 and 29 years old in good health and CMV-seropositive. The CDR3 runs from the conserved cysteine through the conserved F or W. A D gene is named only where the DNA matches it firmly. Rows may omit the clone size; those that give it use once, few, many or a size class.

>-|-|TRBJ2-7|TRBV25-1
CASSPTGSYEQYF
TGTGCCAGCAGCCCGACAGGTTCCTACGAGCAGTACTTC
>-|-|TRBJ2-7|TRBV6-6
CASSDQTSGGYEQYF
TGTGCCAGCAGTGACCAGACATCCGGAGGGTACGAGCAGTACTTC
>-|TRBD2|TRBJ2-1|TRBV5-1
CASRPTSGETGSYNEQFF
TGCGCCAGCAGACCTACTAGCGGGGAAACAGGCTCCTACAATGAGCAGTTCTTC
>-|TRBD1|TRBJ2-5|TRBV25-1
CASSVATGGRETQYF
TGTGCCAGCAGTGTCGCAACAGGGGGTCGGGAGACCCAGTACTTC
>-|TRBD2|TRBJ2-5|TRBV7-9
CASSRGSGGLEETQYF
TGTGCCAGCTCGCGGGGTAGCGGGGGGCTGGAAGAGACCCAGTACTTC
>-|TRBD1|TRBJ1-1|TRBV7-3
CASSFGQGGNTEAFF
TGTGCCAGCAGTTTTGGACAGGGGGGTAACACTGAAGCTTTCTTT
>-|-|TRBJ1-2|TRBV30
CAWSSPVLGWIYGYTF
TGTGCCTGGAGTTCTCCCGTTCTCGGGTGGATATATGGCTACACCTTC
>-|TRBD1|TRBJ1-2|TRBV6-5
CASGTGGGYTF
TGTGCCAGCGGGACAGGGGGGGGCTACACCTTC
>-|-|TRBJ1-4|TRBV9
CASSVAGQMGSNEKLFF
TGTGCCAGCAGCGTAGCTGGGCAGATGGGCTCTAATGAAAAACTGTTTTTT
>-|-|TRBJ1-1|TRBV15
CATSVDVGAYEAFF
TGTGCCACCAGCGTTGATGTGGGGGCTTATGAAGCTTTCTTT
>-|-|TRBJ1-2|TRBV9
CASSVPQGGLYYGYTF
TGTGCCAGCAGCGTCCCTCAGGGCGGTCTCTACTATGGCTACACCTTC
>-|-|TRBJ2-5|TRBV6-5
CASGGGWETQYF
TGTGCCAGCGGTGGAGGGTGGGAGACCCAGTACTTC
>-|-|TRBJ2-2|TRBV5-1
CASSLAPGVVNTGELFF
TGCGCCAGCAGCTTGGCCCCGGGGGTAGTGAACACCGGGGAGCTGTTTTTT
>few|TRBD1|TRBJ1-5|TRBV18
CASSPKLTGGNQPQHF
TGTGCCAGCTCACCTAAATTGACAGGGGGCAATCAGCCCCAGCATTTT
>-|-|TRBJ1-3|TRBV10-3
CAISGSGNTIYF
TGTGCCATCAGTGGTAGTGGAAACACCATATATTTT
>-|-|TRBJ2-7|TRBV27
CASSRGTYEQYF
TGTGCCAGCAGCAGGGGCACCTACGAGCAGTACTTC
>-|TRBD1|TRBJ1-5|TRBV2
CASRSQGEQPQHF
TGTGCCAGCAGAAGTCAGGGGGAGCAGCCCCAGCATTTT
>-|-|TRBJ1-1|TRBV18
CASSGATEAFF
TGTGCCAGCTCAGGGGCCACTGAAGCTTTCTTT
>few|-|TRBJ1-5|TRBV6-6
CASSYRNQPQHF
TGTGCCAGCTCCTACAGGAATCAGCCCCAGCATTTT
>-|TRBD1|TRBJ2-2|TRBV7-6
CASRAGTATGELFF
TGTGCCAGCAGAGCCGGGACAGCGACCGGGGAGCTGTTTTTT
>-|-|TRBJ2-7|TRBV9
CASSVVSEGGEQYF
TGTGCCAGCAGCGTAGTCAGCGAGGGCGGCGAGCAGTACTTC
>-|TRBD2|TRBJ2-1|TRBV6-4
CASSDASGPSSYNEQFF
TGTGCCAGCAGTGACGCTAGCGGGCCCTCCTCCTACAATGAGCAGTTCTTC
>-|-|TRBJ1-2|TRBV9
CASSVELGGSRGYTF
TGTGCCAGCAGCGTAGAATTGGGGGGATCGAGAGGCTACACCTTC
>once|TRBD1|TRBJ1-3|TRBV14
CASSQETGLNTIYF
TGTGCCAGCAGCCAAGAGACAGGGTTGAACACCATATATTTT
>-|-|TRBJ1-3|TRBV5-6
CASSSGGNTIYF
TGTGCCAGCAGCTCGGGGGGAAACACCATATATTTT
>-|-|TRBJ2-2|TRBV11-2
CASSFGRVNTGELFF
TGTGCCAGCAGCTTCGGCAGGGTGAACACCGGGGAGCTGTTTTTT
>-|TRBD1|TRBJ1-1|TRBV7-6
CASSFPGQGGTEAFF
TGTGCCAGCAGCTTCCCTGGACAGGGAGGTACTGAAGCTTTCTTT
>-|TRBD2|TRBJ2-1|TRBV5-1
CASSLGVSAGGPNEQFF
TGCGCCAGCAGCTTGGGGGTATCGGCGGGGGGGCCAAATGAGCAGTTCTTC
>-|TRBD1|TRBJ2-7|TRBV7-9
CASSPENPTGEEQYF
TGTGCCAGCAGCCCAGAAAACCCCACAGGGGAAGAGCAGTACTTC
>-|-|TRBJ1-1|TRBV4-1
CASSQVLHRFEAFF
TGCGCCAGCAGCCAAGTCCTCCACAGATTTGAAGCTTTCTTT
>few|-|TRBJ2-1|TRBV11-1
CASSFETDYNEQFF
TGTGCCAGCAGCTTTGAGACAGACTACAATGAGCAGTTCTTC
>-|-|TRBJ2-3|TRBV19
CASQWSKPTDTQYF
TGTGCCAGTCAGTGGAGTAAGCCCACAGATACGCAGTATTTT
>-|-|TRBJ2-1|TRBV7-3
CASSPSEGIPYNEQFF
TGTGCCAGCAGCCCCTCTGAGGGAATCCCCTACAATGAGCAGTTCTTC
>-|-|TRBJ1-1|TRBV7-3
CASSPAGAGEAFF
TGTGCCAGCAGCCCCGCAGGGGCCGGTGAAGCTTTCTTT
>-|TRBD2|TRBJ2-2|TRBV4-1
CASSQTRAGGGTGELFF
TGCGCCAGCAGCCAGACCAGAGCGGGGGGCGGCACCGGGGAGCTGTTTTTT
>once|-|TRBJ2-3|TRBV11-2
CASSLVSGGPGLSVDTQYF
TGTGCCAGCAGCTTAGTTTCGGGGGGCCCTGGACTTTCTGTGGATACGCAGTATTTT
>few|-|TRBJ2-7|TRBV9
CASSVVSGYEQYF
TGTGCCAGCAGCGTTGTTAGCGGCTACGAGCAGTACTTC
>-|-|TRBJ2-5|TRBV7-9
CASSPQGGESETQYF
TGTGCCAGCAGCCCACAGGGTGGCGAGTCCGAGACCCAGTACTTC
>-|-|TRBJ2-3|TRBV27
CASSSQEEVDTQYF
TGTGCCAGCAGCTCGCAGGAGGAGGTGGATACGCAGTATTTT
>-|-|TRBJ2-3|TRBV29-1
CSVEGGQGMVDTQYF
TGCAGCGTTGAAGGGGGTCAGGGCATGGTAGATACGCAGTATTTT
>-|TRBD1|TRBJ2-7|TRBV29-1
CSGRTGQSYEQYF
TGCAGCGGACGGACAGGGCAATCCTACGAGCAGTACTTC
>-|-|TRBJ1-2|TRBV2
CASSDEGVYGYTF
TGTGCCAGCAGTGATGAGGGGGTCTATGGCTACACCTTC
>-|-|TRBJ1-6|TRBV7-9
CASKRQVDNSPLHF
TGTGCCAGCAAGAGACAGGTTGATAATTCACCCCTCCACTTT
>-|TRBD1|TRBJ2-2|TRBV30
CALDLTGGNGELFF
TGTGCCTTGGACCTGACAGGGGGCAACGGGGAGCTGTTTTTT
>-|TRBD1|TRBJ1-1|TRBV6-5
CASSISRQGTEAFF
TGTGCCAGCAGTATATCCCGACAGGGCACTGAAGCTTTCTTT
>once|TRBD1|TRBJ1-2|TRBV9
CASSGTGGVNYGYTF
TGTGCCAGCAGCGGAACAGGGGGGGTTAACTATGGCTACACCTTC
>few|TRBD1|TRBJ1-2|TRBV7-9
CASSSPGQGGYGYTF
TGTGCCAGCAGCTCCCCGGGACAGGGAGGCTATGGCTACACCTTC
>-|-|TRBJ2-2|TRBV10-3
CATGDLTNTGELFF
TGTGCCACCGGGGACTTGACGAACACCGGGGAGCTGTTTTTT
>few|-|TRBJ2-1|TRBV21-1
CASSKMSGLYNEQFF
TGTGCCAGCAGCAAAATGTCGGGACTATACAATGAGCAGTTCTTC
>few|-|TRBJ2-1|TRBV5-1
CASSLTGFPSYNEQFF
TGCGCCAGCAGCTTGACGGGGTTCCCATCCTACAATGAGCAGTTCTTC
>-|-|TRBJ2-7|TRBV7-2
CASSLGRGNSYEQYF
TGTGCCAGCAGCTTAGGGAGAGGCAATTCCTACGAGCAGTACTTC
>-|-|TRBJ1-5|TRBV7-6
CASSLGGGLNSNQPQHF
TGTGCCAGCAGCTTAGGGGGGGGCCTTAATAGCAATCAGCCCCAGCATTTT
>-|TRBD1|TRBJ2-7|TRBV6-1
CASSGQGPYEQYF
TGTGCCAGCAGTGGACAGGGCCCCTACGAGCAGTACTTC
>-|TRBD1|TRBJ1-5|TRBV6-1
CASSVTGGNQPQHF
TGTGCCAGCAGTGTAACAGGGGGCAATCAGCCCCAGCATTTT
>-|TRBD1|TRBJ2-5|TRBV10-3
CAISESAGGVETQYF
TGTGCCATCAGTGAGTCGGCAGGGGGCGTGGAGACCCAGTACTTC
>-|-|TRBJ1-4|TRBV5-1
CASSPPSGVGEKLFF
TGCGCCAGCAGTCCCCCGTCCGGGGTTGGTGAAAAACTGTTTTTT
>-|TRBD1|TRBJ1-2|TRBV7-9
CSSSLEGADGYTF
TGTTCCAGCAGCTTAGAGGGGGCAGATGGCTACACCTTC
>few|TRBD1|TRBJ1-2|TRBV18
CASSLDRGPGYTF
TGTGCCAGCTCACTGGACAGGGGGCCTGGCTACACCTTC
>-|TRBD2|TRBJ2-7|TRBV27
CASSLSGNYEQYF
TGTGCCAGCAGTTTAAGCGGGAACTACGAGCAGTACTTC